The 22 T cell receptor beta chains given below trace back to one sample, sequenced in a study of blood T cell repertoires in COVID-19. The table came from immunoSEQ multiplex PCR; TCRdb's copy has only in-frame clones and leaves some out. The table shows about 470,000 clones, with about 85% occurring only once. The sample taken for sequencing was PBMCs or T cells enriched from blood (not recorded which). The receptor set was obtained from a woman aged 18-30 years who had recovered from COVID-19.

The CDR3 protein is CASSYRFLDRETGELFF. For the CDR3, the DNA is TGTGCCAGCAGCTATAGATTCCTCGACAGGGAAACCGGGGAGCTGTTTTTT. The V gene is TRBV14, the J gene TRBJ2-2, with 7 nucleotides matching TRBD1. The CDR3 covers 17 residues. Unmatched junction bases numbered 14, after V lost 5 bases and J lost 5 bases. Germline CDR1 and CDR2: SGHDN and FVKESK.

The chain couples TRBV28 to TRBJ2-3; 10 positions agree with TRBD2. V gave up 8 bases and J gave up 4 bases; unmatched junction bases: 3. The germline V gene has CDR1 MDHEN and CDR2 SYDVKM. This CDR3 is 13 amino acids long. The CDR3 DNA reads as TGTGCCAGCGGGAGCGGGGGGGCAGATACGCAGTATTTT. Residues: CASGSGGADTQYF.

This chain uses TRBV5-1 with TRBJ2-5, with TRBD2 matching 10 bases. CDR3 length equals 15 residues. J was trimmed by 2 bases and V by 2 bases; bases with no gene match: 3. Germline assignment: CDR1 SGHRS and CDR2 YFSETQ. The CDR3 DNA follows: TGCGCCAGCAGCTTTATACTAGCGGGGCAAGAGACCCAGTACTTC. Encoded protein: CASSFILAGQETQYF. Drawing the rest from reference TRBV5-1 and TRBJ2-5, the complete variable domain is KAGVTQTPRYLIKTRGQQVTLSCSPISGHRSVSWYQQTPGQGLQFLFEYFSETQRNKGNFPGRFSGRQFSNSRSEMNVSTLELGDSALYLCASSFILAGQETQYFGPGTRLLVL.

The chain carries TRBV5-1 and TRBJ2-7; D is perhaps TRBD2 (7 bases). Germline loops: CDR1 SGHRS, CDR2 YFSETQ. The CDR3 runs to 17 residues. V lost 1 base, J lost 5 bases, and 22 bases lay in between. The CDR3 protein is CASSLSLATGLLNEQYF. CDR3 nucleotide sequence: TGCGCCAGCAGCTTGTCACTAGCGACAGGTCTTTTGAACGAGCAGTACTTC. The full variable domain, its missing parts supplied by reference TRBV5-1 and TRBJ2-7, is KAGVTQTPRYLIKTRGQQVTLSCSPISGHRSVSWYQQTPGQGLQFLFEYFSETQRNKGNFPGRFSGRQFSNSRSEMNVSTLELGDSALYLCASSLSLATGLLNEQYFGPGTRLTVT.

On this clone: Other nucleotide sequences from this sample produce the same CDR3. This sequence joins TRBV10-3 and TRBJ1-1, with no clear D. Germline CDR1 and CDR2: ENHRY and SYGVKD. The CDR3 is 11 amino acids. V lost 6 bases to trimming and J lost 5 bases, with 7 bases between them. In nucleotides, the CDR3 is TGTGCCATCAGGGGAGGTACTGAAGCTTTCTTT. Its translation is CAIRGGTEAFF.

The CDR3 sequence is CASSFSNRGHGYTF. In nucleotides, the CDR3 is TGTGCCAGCAGTTTCTCTAACAGGGGGCATGGCTACACCTTC. The chain carries TRBV28 and TRBJ1-2, with 9 bases that match TRBD1. Germline V gives CDR1 MDHEN, CDR2 SYDVKM. There are 14 residues in the CDR3. The J segment lost 6 bases and the V segment lost 3 bases, leaving 5 bases of the junction unmatched.

This chain connects TRBV7-2 to TRBJ1-1; D not certain. CDR3 length equals 14 residues. Germline V CDR1 and CDR2: SGHTA, FQGNSA. V lost 5 bases and J lost 1, with 11 bases in between. The CDR3 sequence: CASSPTPGNTEAFF. CDR3 coding DNA: TGTGCCAGCAGCCCAACCCCAGGGAACACTGAAGCTTTCTTT.

J is TRBJ1-1 and V is TRBV29-1; no clear D gene. The CDR3 has 12 residues. V was pared by 4 bases and J by 4 bases, with 10 bases between. Per the germline V gene, CDR1 is SQVTM and CDR2 is ANQGSEA. The CDR3 loop is CSVVGLFTEAFF. CDR3 bases: TGCAGCGTTGTAGGACTTTTCACTGAAGCTTTCTTT.

The chain joins TRBV12-3 or TRBV12-4 to TRBJ1-1, with D possibly matching TRBD1 (6 bases). V lost 8 bases, J lost 1 base, and 11 bases lay in between. CDR3 length: 13 amino acids. CDR3 region: CASSGQPNTEAFF. The DNA for the CDR3 is TGTGCCAGCTCGGGACAACCGAACACTGAAGCTTTCTTT.

V and J are TRBV5-1 and TRBJ2-5; 7 positions agree with TRBD2. The CDR3 has 14 residues. CDR1 and CDR2 from the germline V gene are SGHRS and YFSETQ. The V gene end was trimmed by 3 bases and the J gene end by 4 bases; junction bases not matched to a gene: 6. The CDR3 reads CASSYGGVGETQYF. DNA for the CDR3: TGCGCCAGCAGCTATGGGGGGGTAGGAGAGACCCAGTACTTC.

The chain is built from TRBV19 and TRBJ2-6, with a weak D call TRBD1 (6 bases). From germline, CDR1 is LNHDA and CDR2 SQIVND (reference sequence). This CDR3 region has 16 residues. The V gene lost 5 bases and the J gene lost 4 bases, with 15 bases spanning the gap. The CDR3 DNA reads TGTGCCAGTAGTTTATACAGGGTGAGAGGGGCCAACGTCCTGACTTTC. Its protein product is CASSLYRVRGANVLTF.

The chain couples TRBV28 to TRBJ2-5; 7 bases fit TRBD1. Germline CDR1 and CDR2: MDHEN and SYDVKM. The length of the CDR3 is 13 residues. Unmatched junction bases numbered 8, after V lost 8 bases and J lost 5 bases. The CDR3 DNA follows: TGTGCCAGCCTAGAGGGGGCGCTCGAGACCCAGTACTTC. It specifies CASLEGALETQYF.

This clone was found a few times. The chain has TRBV7-2 and TRBJ1-1; D gene uncertain. The germline V and J ends were trimmed by 1 base and 3 bases, with 9 bases remaining between them. The CDR3 has 14 amino acids. Germline loops: CDR1 SGHTA, CDR2 FQGNSA. The CDR3 here is CASSLETQYTEAFF. The CDR3 nucleotides are TGTGCCAGCAGCTTAGAAACCCAGTACACTGAAGCTTTCTTT.

J is TRBJ2-7 and V is TRBV7-3, with D uncertain. Germline values: CDR1 SGHTA, CDR2 FQGTGA. CDR3 length: 13 amino acids. Trimming removed 1 base at V and 4 bases at J, with 8 bases between. CDR3: CASSLSLRYEQYF. The CDR3 DNA sequence: TGTGCCAGCAGCTTAAGTCTCAGGTACGAGCAGTACTTC. The full variable domain, rest sourced from reference TRBV7-3 and TRBJ2-7, is GAGVSQTPSNKVTEKGKYVELRCDPISGHTALYWYRQSLGQGPEFLIYFQGTGAADDSGLPNDRFFAVRPEGSVSTLKIQRTERGDSAVYLCASSLSLRYEQYFGPGTRLTVT.

J is TRBJ2-2 and V is TRBV24-1; a weak D match, TRBD2 (6 bases). Per the germline V gene, CDR1 is KGHDR and CDR2 is SFDVKD. The V gene lost 9 bases and the J gene lost 1 base, with 8 bases spanning the gap. This CDR3 has 13 amino acids. The CDR3 here is CATRGENTGELFF. The CDR3 nucleotides are TGTGCCACCCGCGGGGAGAACACCGGGGAGCTGTTTTTT.

A few counts support this clone. The chain carries TRBV7-8 and TRBJ1-1; D possibly corresponds to TRBD1 (5 bases). The CDR3 runs 14 residues. Germline V lookup: CDR1 SGHVS, CDR2 FQNEAQ. The V end lost 2 bases, the J end lost 5 bases, and 12 bases lay between the germline ends. CDR3 sequence reads: CASSLTGDETEAFF. In DNA, the CDR3 is TGTGCCAGCAGCTTAACGGGGGACGAGACTGAAGCTTTCTTT.

The J gene is TRBJ2-2, the V gene TRBV5-1; D gene unclear. CDR1 and CDR2 from the germline V gene are SGHRS and YFSETQ. Deletions cut 0 bases from V and 6 bases from J, with 6 bases between. There are 13 residues in the CDR3. The CDR3 DNA sequence: TGCGCCAGCAGCTTGGAATCATCCGGGGAGCTGTTTTTT. Its protein is CASSLESSGELFF.

In this sample, this clone turned up a few times. This sequence joins TRBV11-2 and TRBJ1-3; D call uncertain. This CDR3 region has 15 residues. Trimming pared 6 bases from V and 0 bases from J, leaving 12 bases between. Germline values: CDR1 SGHAT, CDR2 FQNNGV. The CDR3 protein is CASRRIGTSGNTIYF. CDR3 coding DNA: TGTGCCAGCAGGAGGATCGGAACCTCTGGAAACACCATATATTTT.

The rearrangement uses TRBV7-9 and TRBJ2-3; D not resolved. Trimming stripped 6 bases from V and 0 bases from J, with 4 bases between. CDR1 is SEHNR, CDR2 FQNEAQ, per germline (reference sequence). CDR3 size: 12 residues. CDR3 coding DNA: TGTGCCAGCAGGTCTAGCACAGATACGCAGTATTTT. Its protein is CASRSSTDTQYF.

The V gene is TRBV11-2, the J gene TRBJ2-2, with a possible D match to TRBD2 (5 bases). V was clipped by 4 bases and J by 2 bases, with 14 bases between them. From germline, CDR1 is SGHAT and CDR2 FQNNGV. This CDR3 region has 16 residues. The CDR3 DNA is TGTGCCAGCAGCTCCCCATCGAGGGATAACACCGGGGAGCTGTTTTTT. This sequence encodes CASSSPSRDNTGELFF.

The chain uses TRBV5-4 and TRBJ2-7; perhaps TRBD2 as D (7 bases). The germline V gene has CDR1 SGHNT and CDR2 YYREEE (reference sequence). The CDR3 has 14 residues. Trimming pared 3 bases from V and 7 bases from J, leaving 17 bases between. The CDR3 reads CASSSLAGAREQYF. The CDR3 region has the DNA TGTGCCAGCAGCTCCCTCGCGGGGGCGAGGGAGCAGTACTTC. The whole variable domain, filled in from reference TRBV5-4 and TRBJ2-7, reads ETGVTQSPTHLIKTRGQQVTLRCSSQSGHNTVSWYQQALGQGPQFIFQYYREEENGRGNFPPRFSGLQFPNYSSELNVNALELDDSALYLCASSSLAGAREQYFGPGTRLTVT.

The chain is built from TRBV6-5 and TRBJ2-7; the match to TRBD1 covers 8 bases. Germline V CDR1 and CDR2: MNHEY, SVGAGI. CDR3 length: 16 amino acids. Trimming removed 0 bases from V and 0 bases from J; junction bases left unmatched: 4. In DNA form, the CDR3 reads TGTGCCAGCAGTTACTCTCCGACAGGGGACTCCTACGAGCAGTACTTC. This gives the protein CASSYSPTGDSYEQYF.